This TCR beta chain derives from a study of response to subunit inactivated influenza vaccine. Study-wide results and caveats: New T cells are recruited in small numbers by each seasonal influenza vaccination, according to the authors' suggestion.

TCRdb processed the RT-PCR reads anew with MiXCR; each CDR3 protein has one entry. Of over 150,000 distinct CDR3 sequences in the sample, about 10% were seen once. This clonotype was observed a few times. Its target is unknown. Trimming cost V 3 bases and J 3 bases, with 9 bases left between them. The CDR3 sequence is 12 residues long. CDR1 DFQATT and CDR2 SNEGSKA come from the germline V gene (reference sequence). The chain links TRBV20-1 to TRBJ2-7; D not certain. The source material was CD8+ T cells sorted from PBMCs, sampled approximately 25 months after vaccination. The sequence came from a man between 50 and 70 years old who received an inactivated influenza vaccine. The chain's CDR3 is CSASDAGYEQYF. Here the CDR3 DNA reads TGCAGTGCTAGTGATGCCGGCTACGAGCAGTACTTC.